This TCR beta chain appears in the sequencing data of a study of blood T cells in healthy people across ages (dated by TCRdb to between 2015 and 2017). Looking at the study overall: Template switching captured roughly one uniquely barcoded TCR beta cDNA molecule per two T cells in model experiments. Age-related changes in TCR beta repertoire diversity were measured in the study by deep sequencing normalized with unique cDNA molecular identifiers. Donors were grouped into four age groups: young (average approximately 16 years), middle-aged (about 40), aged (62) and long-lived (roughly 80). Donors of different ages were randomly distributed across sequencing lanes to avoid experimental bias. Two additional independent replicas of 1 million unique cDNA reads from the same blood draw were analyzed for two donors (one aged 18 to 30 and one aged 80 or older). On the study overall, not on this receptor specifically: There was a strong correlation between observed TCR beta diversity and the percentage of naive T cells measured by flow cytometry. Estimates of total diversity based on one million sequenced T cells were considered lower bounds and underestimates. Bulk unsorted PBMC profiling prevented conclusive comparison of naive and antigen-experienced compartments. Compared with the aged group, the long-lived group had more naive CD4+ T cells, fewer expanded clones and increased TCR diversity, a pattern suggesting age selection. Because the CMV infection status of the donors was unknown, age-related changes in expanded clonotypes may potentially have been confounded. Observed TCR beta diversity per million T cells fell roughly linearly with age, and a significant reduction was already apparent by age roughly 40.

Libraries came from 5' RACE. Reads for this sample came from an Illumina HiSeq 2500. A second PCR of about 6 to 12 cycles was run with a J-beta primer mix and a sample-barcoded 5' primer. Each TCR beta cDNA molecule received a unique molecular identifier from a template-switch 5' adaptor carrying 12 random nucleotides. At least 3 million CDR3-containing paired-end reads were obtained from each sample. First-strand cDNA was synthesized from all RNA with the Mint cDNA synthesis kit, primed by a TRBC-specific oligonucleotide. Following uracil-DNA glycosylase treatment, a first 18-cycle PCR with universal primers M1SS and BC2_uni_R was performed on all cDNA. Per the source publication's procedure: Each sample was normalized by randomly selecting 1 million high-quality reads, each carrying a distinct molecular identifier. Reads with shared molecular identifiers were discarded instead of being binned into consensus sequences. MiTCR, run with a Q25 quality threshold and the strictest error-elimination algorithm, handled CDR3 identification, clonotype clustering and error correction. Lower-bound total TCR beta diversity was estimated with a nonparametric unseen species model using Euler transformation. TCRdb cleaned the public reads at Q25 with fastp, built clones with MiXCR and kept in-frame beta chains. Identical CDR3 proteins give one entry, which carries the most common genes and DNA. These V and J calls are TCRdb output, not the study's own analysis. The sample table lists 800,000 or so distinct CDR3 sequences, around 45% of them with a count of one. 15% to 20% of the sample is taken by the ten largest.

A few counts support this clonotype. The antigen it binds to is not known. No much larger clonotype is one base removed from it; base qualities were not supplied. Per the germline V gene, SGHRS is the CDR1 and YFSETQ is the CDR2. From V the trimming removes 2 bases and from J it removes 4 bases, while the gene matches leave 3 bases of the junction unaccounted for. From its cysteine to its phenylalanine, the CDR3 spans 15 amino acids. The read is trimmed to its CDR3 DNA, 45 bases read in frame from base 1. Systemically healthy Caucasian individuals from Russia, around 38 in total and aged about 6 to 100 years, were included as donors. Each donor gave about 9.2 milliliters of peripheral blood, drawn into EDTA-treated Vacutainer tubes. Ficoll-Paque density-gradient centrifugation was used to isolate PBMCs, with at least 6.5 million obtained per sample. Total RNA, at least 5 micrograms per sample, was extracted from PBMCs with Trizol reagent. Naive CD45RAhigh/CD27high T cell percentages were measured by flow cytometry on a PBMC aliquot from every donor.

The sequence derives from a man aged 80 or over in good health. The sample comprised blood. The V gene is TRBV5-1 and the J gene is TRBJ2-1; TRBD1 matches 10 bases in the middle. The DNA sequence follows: TGCGCCAGCAGCTTCCGGACAGGGGGTTACAATGAGCAGTTCTTC. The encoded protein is CASSFRTGGYNEQFF.